This TCR beta chain originates from a study of blood T cell repertoires in COVID-19. Germline lookup yields CDR1 SGHRS and CDR2 YFSETQ. V lost 1 base, J lost 2 bases, and 13 bases lay in between. The CDR3 has 15 amino acids. The table came from immunoSEQ multiplex PCR; TCRdb's copy has only in-frame clones and leaves some out. The sample has 200,000 to 250,000 clones, 80% seen once; the top ten hold around 13%. The rearrangement joins TRBV5-1 to TRBJ2-7; the D gene is possibly TRBD2 (6 bases). The sample comprised peripheral blood. This TCR derives from a human donor in a cohort sampled during active COVID-19. CDR3 region: CASSLSPGDTYEQYF. Here the CDR3 DNA reads TGCGCCAGCAGCTTGTCCCCGGGAGACACCTACGAGCAGTACTTC.